The 10 T cell receptor beta chains below come from one sample, sequenced in a study of blood T cell repertoires in COVID-19. The repertoire was sequenced with immunoSEQ multiplex PCR; TCRdb's copy has only in-frame clones and lacks some. Found here are around 46,000 clones, around nine tenths of them singletons; the top ten hold approximately 15%. Input material: peripheral blood. The receptors here all came from a man aged 55-75 years with active or convalescent COVID-19.

The chain links TRBV5-1 to TRBJ2-5, with 10 positions matching TRBD2. Trimming cost V 4 bases and J 0 bases; bases outside gene matches: 6. The length of the CDR3 is 16 residues. Germline CDR1 and CDR2: SGHRS and YFSETQ. DNA for the CDR3: TGCGCCAGCAGCCTACTAGCGGGGCCACACCAAGAGACCCAGTACTTC. This encodes CASSLLAGPHQETQYF.

The V call is TRBV28, the J call TRBJ2-5; no definite D call. CDR3 length: 13 amino acids. Germline V lookup: CDR1 MDHEN, CDR2 SYDVKM. With 8 bases removed from V and 5 bases from J, the gap between germline ends came to 15 bases. CDR3 nucleotides: TGTGCCAGCCGATCCTCTCCCAGGGAGACCCAGTACTTC. This gives the protein CASRSSPRETQYF.

The chain combines TRBV5-4 with TRBJ2-1; D call uncertain. The CDR3 spans 14 residues. With 0 bases removed from V and 5 bases from J, the gap between germline ends came to 9 bases. Germline V gives CDR1 SGHNT, CDR2 YYREEE (reference sequence). This chain's CDR3 is CASSLGAGNNEQFF. CDR3 DNA: TGTGCCAGCAGCTTGGGGGCTGGAAACAATGAGCAGTTCTTC.

CDR3 loop: CASSSTTTSRNTGELFF. CDR3 nucleotides: TGTGCCAGCAGTTCTACGACGACTAGCAGAAACACCGGGGAGCTGTTTTTT. The chain uses TRBV6-2 or TRBV6-3 and TRBJ2-2; 7 positions match TRBD2. Per the germline V gene, CDR1 is MNHEY and CDR2 is SVGEGT. V was pared by 4 bases and J by 2 bases, with 10 bases of the junction left unmatched. The CDR3 has 17 residues.

The rearrangement links TRBV10-3 to TRBJ2-7, with D maybe TRBD1 (5 bases). V dropped 8 bases and J dropped 6 bases, with 14 bases sitting between them. Germline V gene sequence: CDR1 ENHRY, CDR2 SYGVKD. The CDR3 loop spans 12 amino acids. The CDR3 loop reads CAIGILGPEQYF. The CDR3 coding sequence is TGTGCCATCGGAATTTTGGGGCCCGAGCAGTACTTC.

The chain combines TRBV3-1 (or the pseudogene TRBV3-2) with TRBJ1-6; 11 nucleotides agree with TRBD1. CDR1 and CDR2 from the germline V gene are LGHDT and YNNKEL (reference sequence). J gave up 3 bases and V 7 bases, and 5 bases lay outside the gene matches. The CDR3 contains 16 residues. The CDR3 is CASTGTGGYYNSPLHF. As DNA, the CDR3 is TGTGCCAGCACGGGGACAGGGGGTTACTATAATTCACCCCTCCACTTT.

The chain joins TRBV3-1 (or the pseudogene TRBV3-2) to TRBJ2-3, with TRBD2 matching over 8 bases. The CDR3 has 15 amino acids. Trimming removed 1 base from V and 6 bases from J; junction bases left unmatched: 6. Germline assignment: CDR1 LGHDT and CDR2 YNNKEL (reference sequence). The CDR3 DNA is TGTGCCAGCAGCCAAGGCAGCGGGGGAGTTGATACGCAGTATTTT. It encodes CASSQGSGGVDTQYF.

About this clone itself: At one of its ends the junction is not consistent with the germline gene, which may arise from a read error. The CDR3 DNA reads TGTGCCAGCTCACCAGCATTTGACACCGAAGCTTTCTTT. Translating gives CASSPAFDTEAFF. The V gene is TRBV18, the J gene TRBJ1-1; D not certain. The CDR3 totals 13 residues. CDR1 and CDR2 (germline): KGHSH, LQKENI.

The chain has TRBV5-4 and TRBJ2-6, with TRBD2 matching over 8 bases. CDR1 SGHNT and CDR2 YYREEE come from the germline V gene (reference sequence). V gave up 0 bases and J gave up 0 bases; unmatched junction bases: 5. The CDR3 covers 18 residues. For the CDR3, the DNA is TGTGCCAGCAGCTTGGCTGGCGGGGGGTCCTCTGGGGCCAACGTCCTGACTTTC. Protein sequence: CASSLAGGGSSGANVLTF.

The genes are TRBV5-6 and TRBJ2-7, with D unresolved. V dropped 0 bases and J dropped 3 bases, with 10 bases sitting between them. The CDR3 totals 14 residues. Germline CDR1 and CDR2: SGHDT and YYEEEE. Here the CDR3 DNA reads TGTGCCAGCAGCTTGGACGGCGGCTACTACGAGCAGTACTTC. Translated: CASSLDGGYYEQYF.